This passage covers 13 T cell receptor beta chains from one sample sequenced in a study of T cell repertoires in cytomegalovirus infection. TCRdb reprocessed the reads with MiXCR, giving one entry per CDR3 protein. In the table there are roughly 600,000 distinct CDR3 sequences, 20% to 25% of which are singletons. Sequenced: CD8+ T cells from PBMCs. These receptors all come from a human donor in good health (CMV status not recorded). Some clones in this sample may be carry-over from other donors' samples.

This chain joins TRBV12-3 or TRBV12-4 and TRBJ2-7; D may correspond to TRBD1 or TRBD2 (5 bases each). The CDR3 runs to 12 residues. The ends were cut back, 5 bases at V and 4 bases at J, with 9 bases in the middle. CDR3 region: CASSQGRYEQYV. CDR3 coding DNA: TGTGCCAGCAGTCAGGGACGGTACGAGCAGTACGTC.

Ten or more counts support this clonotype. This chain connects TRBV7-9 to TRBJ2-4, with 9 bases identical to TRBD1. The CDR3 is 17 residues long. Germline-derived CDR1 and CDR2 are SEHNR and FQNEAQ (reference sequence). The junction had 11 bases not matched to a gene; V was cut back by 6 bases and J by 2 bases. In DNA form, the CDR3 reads TGTGCCAGCAGTCGCCCCAGGGACAGGGAGACCAAAAACATTCAGTACTTC. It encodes CASSRPRDRETKNIQYF.

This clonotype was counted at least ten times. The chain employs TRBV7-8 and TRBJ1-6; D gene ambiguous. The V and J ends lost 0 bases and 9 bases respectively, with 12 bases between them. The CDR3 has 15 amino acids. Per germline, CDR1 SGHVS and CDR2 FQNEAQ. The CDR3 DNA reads TGTGCCAGCAGCTTAGCGCGGGGAGAGCCTTCACCCCTCCACTTT. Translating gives CASSLARGEPSPLHF.

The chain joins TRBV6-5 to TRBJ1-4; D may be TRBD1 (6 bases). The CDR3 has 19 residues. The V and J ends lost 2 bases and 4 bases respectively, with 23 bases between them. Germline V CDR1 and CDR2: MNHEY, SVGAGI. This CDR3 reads CASSYLFKGGAEDNEKLFF. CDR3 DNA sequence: TGTGCCAGCAGTTACCTCTTTAAGGGGGGGGCCGAGGATAATGAAAAACTGTTTTTT.

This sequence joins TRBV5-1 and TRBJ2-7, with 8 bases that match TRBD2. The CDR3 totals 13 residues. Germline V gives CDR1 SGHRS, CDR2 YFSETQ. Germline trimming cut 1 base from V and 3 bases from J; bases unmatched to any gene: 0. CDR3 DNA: TGCGCCAGCAGCTTGACTAGCGGCTACGAGCAGTACGTC. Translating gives CASSLTSGYEQYV.

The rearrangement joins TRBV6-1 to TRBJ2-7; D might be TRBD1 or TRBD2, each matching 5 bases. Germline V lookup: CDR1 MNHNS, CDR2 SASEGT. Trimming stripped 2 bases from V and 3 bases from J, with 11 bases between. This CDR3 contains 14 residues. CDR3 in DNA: TGTGCCAGCAGTGAATGGGACGCCAGCTACGAGCAGTACGTC. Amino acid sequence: CASSEWDASYEQYV.

The CDR3 is CASSLSTGYYGYTF. CDR3 DNA: TGTGCCAGCAGTTTAAGCACCGGATACTATGGCTACACCTTC. The chain is built from TRBV28 and TRBJ1-2; D gene uncertain. The ends were cut back, 2 bases at V and 3 bases at J, with 10 bases in the middle. This CDR3 has 14 residues. Germline CDR1 reads MDHEN; CDR2 reads SYDVKM.

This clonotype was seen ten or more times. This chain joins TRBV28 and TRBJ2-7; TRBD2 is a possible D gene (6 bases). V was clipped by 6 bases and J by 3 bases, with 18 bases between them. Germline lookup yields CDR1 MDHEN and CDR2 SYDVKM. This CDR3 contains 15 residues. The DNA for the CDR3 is TGTGCCAGCAGCCTCACCGGGACTCTCCACTACGAGCAGTACGTC. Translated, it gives CASSLTGTLHYEQYV.

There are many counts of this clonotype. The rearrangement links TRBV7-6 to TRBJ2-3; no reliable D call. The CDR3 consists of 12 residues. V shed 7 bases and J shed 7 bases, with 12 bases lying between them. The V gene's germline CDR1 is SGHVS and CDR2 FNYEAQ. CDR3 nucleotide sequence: TGTGCCAGCACCTACGGATATAATACGCAGTATTTT. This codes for CASTYGYNTQYF.

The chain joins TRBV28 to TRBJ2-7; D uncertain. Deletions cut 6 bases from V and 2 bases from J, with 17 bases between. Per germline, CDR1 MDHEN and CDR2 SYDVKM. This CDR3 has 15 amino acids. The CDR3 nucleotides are TGTGCCAGCAGCCCTCGGGCCTCCTGGCCCTACGAGCAGTACTTC. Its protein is CASSPRASWPYEQYF.

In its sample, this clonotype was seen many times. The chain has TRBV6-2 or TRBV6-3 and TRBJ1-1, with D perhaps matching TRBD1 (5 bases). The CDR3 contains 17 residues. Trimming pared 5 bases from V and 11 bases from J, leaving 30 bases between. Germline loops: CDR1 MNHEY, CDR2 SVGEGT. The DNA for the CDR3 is TGTGCCAGCAGTCGCTACATCCTACCTCCGGGACCTACAAACGCTTTCTTT. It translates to CASSRYILPPGPTNAFF.

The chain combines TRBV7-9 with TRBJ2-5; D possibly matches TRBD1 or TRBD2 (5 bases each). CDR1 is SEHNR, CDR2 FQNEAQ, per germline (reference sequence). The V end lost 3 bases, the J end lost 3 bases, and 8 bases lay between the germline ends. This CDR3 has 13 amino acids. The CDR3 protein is CASSFGAEETQYF. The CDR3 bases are TGTGCCAGCAGCTTCGGGGCCGAAGAGACCCAGTACTTC.

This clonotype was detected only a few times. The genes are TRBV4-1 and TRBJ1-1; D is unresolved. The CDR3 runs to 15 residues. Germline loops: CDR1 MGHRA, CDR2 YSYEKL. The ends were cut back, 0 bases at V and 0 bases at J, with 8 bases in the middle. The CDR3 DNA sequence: TGCGCCAGCAGCCAAGAAGGTACACTGAACACTGAAGCTTTCTTT. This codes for CASSQEGTLNTEAFF.